A single sample is the source of the 26 T cell receptor beta chains below, sequenced in a study of blood T cells in healthy people across ages. Through a sample-barcoded 5' primer and a J-beta primer mix, a second PCR was run for roughly 7 to 12 cycles. One entry per CDR3 protein, called by TCRdb with MiXCR from the 5' RACE reads. The repertoire includes 550,000 to 800,000 distinct CDR3 sequences, around 21% of them detected once, and 3.6% sits in the top ten. The sequenced sample consisted of blood. These receptors were taken from a man aged 70 or older in good health.

This clonotype occurred a few times. This rearrangement joins TRBV10-3 to TRBJ1-1, with 7 bases identical to TRBD1. This CDR3 has 12 amino acids. Germline CDR1 ENHRY, CDR2 SYGVKD. With 6 bases clipped from V and 8 bases from J, the junction kept 6 bases outside the gene matches. The CDR3 coding sequence is TGTGCCATCAGGGAGACAGGGAGCGAAGCTTTCTTT. Translating gives CAIRETGSEAFF.

The table lists this clonotype with a few counts. The rearrangement uses TRBV12-3 or TRBV12-4 and TRBJ1-2; D might be TRBD1 (5 bases). The V end was cut by 7 bases, the J end by 5 bases, with 14 bases between. The CDR3 has 13 residues. CDR3 sequence: CASTLGRVYGYTF. In DNA, the CDR3 is TGTGCCAGCACCCTGGGGCGGGTGTATGGCTACACCTTC.

The chain employs TRBV20-1 and TRBJ1-4; perhaps TRBD1 as D (5 bases). CDR1 is DFQATT, CDR2 SNEGSKA, per germline (reference sequence). The CDR3 loop spans 12 amino acids. V dropped 5 bases and J dropped 7 bases, with 11 bases sitting between them. This chain's CDR3 is CSAFGASEKLFF. The CDR3 DNA reads TGCAGTGCTTTCGGGGCAAGTGAAAAACTGTTTTTT.

CDR3 nucleotide sequence: TGTGCCAGCTCAGCGCCCATGAGCCCCTACGAGCAGTACTTC. This encodes CASSAPMSPYEQYF. The genes are TRBV18 and TRBJ2-5; D not resolved. The J call may be wrong; the DNA end is better matched by TRBJ2-7. The CDR3 is 14 residues long. Germline-derived CDR1 and CDR2 are KGHSH and LQKENI.

V usage is TRBV7-6 and J usage is TRBJ1-4; D not certain. Germline lookup yields CDR1 SGHVS and CDR2 FNYEAQ. The CDR3 totals 13 residues. With 5 bases removed from V and 7 bases from J, the gap between germline ends came to 11 bases. CDR3 in amino acids: CASSAADGEKLFF. The CDR3, as DNA: TGTGCCAGCAGCGCGGCAGACGGTGAAAAACTGTTTTTT.

This clonotype was seen a few times. The chain uses TRBV7-2 and TRBJ2-7; D may be TRBD1 (6 bases). Germline lookup yields CDR1 SGHTA and CDR2 FQGNSA. Trimming took 5 bases from V and 2 from J, leaving 19 bases between them. CDR3 size: 16 residues. CDR3 amino acids: CASSAHARGSTYEQYF. Written as DNA, the CDR3 is TGTGCCAGCAGCGCCCATGCCAGGGGTTCAACCTACGAGCAGTACTTC.

In its sample, this clonotype was seen many times. This rearrangement joins TRBV10-3 to TRBJ2-5; 7 positions match TRBD1. Germline lookup yields CDR1 ENHRY and CDR2 SYGVKD. V dropped 3 bases and J dropped 5; count of bases not matched to a gene: 6. This CDR3 region has 14 residues. CDR3 nucleotide sequence: TGTGCCATCAGTGATAGGACAGGCGGCGAGACCCAGTACTTC. Translation gives CAISDRTGGETQYF.

The rearrangement joins TRBV18 to TRBJ2-1, with 9 bases matching TRBD2. The CDR3 consists of 16 residues. After removal of 2 bases from V and 2 bases from J, the junction contained 4 bases not matched to a gene. CDR1 KGHSH and CDR2 LQKENI come from the germline V gene. The CDR3 DNA follows: TGTGCCAGCTCACCAGTTGGCGGGAGGGCCTACAATGAGCAGTTCTTC. This encodes CASSPVGGRAYNEQFF.

The genes are TRBV6-5 and TRBJ2-7, with D perhaps TRBD1 (6 bases). V was clipped by 0 bases and J by 7 bases, with 13 bases between them. The germline CDR1 and CDR2 sequences are MNHEY and SVGAGI. This CDR3 region has 14 residues. The CDR3 DNA reads TGTGCCAGCAGTTACTCCCGGTGGGGGCGGGAGCAGTACTTC. Protein product: CASSYSRWGREQYF.

The chain combines TRBV23-1 with TRBJ1-2; D gene ambiguous. TRBV23-1 is known as an ORF, though its function is uncertain. Deletions cut 3 bases from V and 4 bases from J, with 9 bases between. This CDR3 is 13 amino acids long. DNA of the CDR3: TGCGCCAGCAGTCAGGGGAGCTTCTATGGCTACACCTTC. Translating gives CASSQGSFYGYTF.

This clonotype was recorded a few times. The CDR3 region has the DNA TGTGCCAGCAGCCAAGTAATCGGAGTGGCTGGGGCCAACGTCCTGACTTTC. This encodes CASSQVIGVAGANVLTF. This chain connects TRBV3-1 to TRBJ2-6; no clear D. The V gene's germline CDR1 is LGHDT and CDR2 YNNKEL (reference sequence). Trimming removed 1 base from V and 2 bases from J, with 12 bases in between. This CDR3 has 17 amino acids.

This clonotype was found a few times. The genes are TRBV12-3 or TRBV12-4 and TRBJ2-3; 9 bases align to TRBD1. The CDR3 has 17 residues. J lost 2 bases, V lost 2 bases, and 8 bases had no gene match. The CDR3 DNA sequence: TGTGCCAGCAGTTTACTGGACAGGGGATACCCCACAGATACGCAGTATTTT. Translating it yields CASSLLDRGYPTDTQYF.

The rearrangement joins TRBV18 to TRBJ2-3; D gene uncertain. Trimming removed 3 bases at V and 2 bases at J, with 15 bases between. The CDR3 is 16 amino acids. Germline V gene sequence: CDR1 KGHSH, CDR2 LQKENI. CDR3 region: CASSPLTSLTTDTQYF. Written as DNA, the CDR3 is TGTGCCAGCTCACCCTTGACATCCTTAACCACAGATACGCAGTATTTT.

The V call is TRBV10-3, the J call TRBJ1-5; 7 bases fit TRBD1. The CDR3 runs 14 residues. The V gene end was trimmed by 10 bases and the J gene end by 2 bases; junction bases not matched to a gene: 8. CDR1 and CDR2 (germline): ENHRY, SYGVKD. CDR3 sequence: CATGKGGGNQPQHF. The CDR3, as DNA: TGTGCCACCGGGAAAGGGGGCGGCAATCAGCCCCAGCATTTT.

The chain uses TRBV28 and TRBJ1-3; D not certain. The CDR3 loop spans 14 amino acids. The germline gives CDR1 MDHEN, CDR2 SYDVKM. Deletions cut 6 bases from V and 1 base from J, with 10 bases between. The CDR3 loop reads CASRGSGSGNTIYF. The CDR3 region has the DNA TGTGCCAGCAGGGGGTCTGGGTCTGGAAACACCATATATTTT. Filled out from reference TRBV28 and TRBJ1-3, the complete variable domain reads DVKVTQSSRYLVKRTGEKVFLECVQDMDHENMFWYRQDPGLGLRLIYFSYDVKMKEKGDIPEGYSVSREKKERFSLILESASTNQTSMYLCASRGSGSGNTIYFGEGSWLTVV.

The V and J genes are TRBV28 and TRBJ2-4, with TRBD2 matching over 7 bases. This CDR3 is built from 16 residues. V lost 3 bases, J lost 0 bases, and 5 bases stayed unmatched. Looked up from germline, CDR1 is MDHEN and CDR2 is SYDVKM. This chain's CDR3 is CASSLGGDLAKNIQYF. The DNA of the CDR3 is TGTGCCAGCAGTTTGGGGGGGGACCTAGCCAAAAACATTCAGTACTTC.

This clonotype occurred a few times. This chain joins TRBV15 and TRBJ2-7, with a weak D call TRBD1 (6 bases). This CDR3 is built from 13 residues. V lost 6 bases, J lost 2 bases, and 11 bases lay in between. Looked up from germline, CDR1 is LNHNV and CDR2 is YYDKDF (reference sequence). The DNA for the CDR3 is TGTGCCACCAGACAGGGAACAACCTACGAGCAGTACTTC. Translated, it gives CATRQGTTYEQYF.

The table lists this clonotype with a few counts. The J gene is TRBJ2-5, the V gene TRBV7-9; D perhaps matches TRBD2 (5 bases). Germline loops: CDR1 SEHNR, CDR2 FQNEAQ (reference sequence). Trimming removed 4 bases from V and 4 bases from J, with 16 bases in between. This CDR3 contains 15 residues. Written as DNA, the CDR3 is TGTGCCAGCAGCTCAAGACTACCTCGGGGAGAGACCCAGTACTTC. It codes for CASSSRLPRGETQYF.

This clonotype was picked up a small number of times. The V and J genes are TRBV7-8 and TRBJ1-1, with D possibly matching TRBD1 (6 bases). Germline V gene sequence: CDR1 SGHVS, CDR2 FQNEAQ. V dropped 2 bases and J dropped 0 bases, with 19 bases sitting between them. CDR3 length: 18 amino acids. Here the CDR3 DNA reads TGTGCCAGCAGCTTAACAAGTCTTCAGGGGCGAGTGAACACTGAAGCTTTCTTT. This sequence encodes CASSLTSLQGRVNTEAFF.

This clonotype was picked up a small number of times. The chain carries TRBV27 and TRBJ2-1, with 9 bases that match TRBD1. Near its end, the DNA agrees better with TRBJ2-7, so the J call may be wrong. There are 15 residues in the CDR3. CDR1 and CDR2 (germline): MNHEY, SMNVEV (reference sequence). The CDR3 sequence is CASSPRDREAREQYF. The CDR3 DNA reads as TGTGCCAGCAGTCCCAGGGACAGGGAGGCAAGGGAGCAGTACTTC.

This clonotype was seen a few times. The chain links TRBV20-1 to TRBJ2-1; 8 bases agree with TRBD2. Germline V CDR1 and CDR2: DFQATT, SNEGSKA (reference sequence). V trimming: 0 bases; J trimming: 2 bases; junction bases outside the gene matches: 3. The CDR3 loop spans 15 amino acids. The CDR3: CSAREGSGTYNEQFF. The CDR3, as DNA: TGCAGTGCTAGAGAGGGTAGCGGGACCTACAATGAGCAGTTCTTC.

This clonotype was seen a few times. The chain combines TRBV6-2 or TRBV6-3 with TRBJ2-3; D gene uncertain. The V gene lost 0 bases and the J gene lost 6 bases, with 10 bases spanning the gap. The germline V gene has CDR1 MNHEY and CDR2 SVGEGT. The CDR3 covers 14 residues. The CDR3 reads CASSYSKFPDTQYF. In DNA form, the CDR3 reads TGTGCCAGCAGTTACTCGAAGTTTCCGGATACGCAGTATTTT.

This sequence joins TRBV15 and TRBJ2-1, with a possible D match to TRBD1 (6 bases). This CDR3 comprises 18 residues. The germline V and J ends were trimmed by 0 bases and 0 bases, with 15 bases remaining between them. Germline CDR1 and CDR2: LNHNV and YYDKDF (reference sequence). The CDR3: CATSRDQGTTSSYNEQFF. DNA for the CDR3: TGTGCCACCAGCAGAGATCAGGGGACCACTAGCTCCTACAATGAGCAGTTCTTC. The whole variable domain, filled in from reference TRBV15 and TRBJ2-1, reads DAMVIQNPRYQVTQFGKPVTLSCSQTLNHNVMYWYQQKSSQAPKLLFHYYDKDFNNEADTPDNFQSRRPNTSFCFLDIRSPGLGDTAMYLCATSRDQGTTSSYNEQFFGPGTRLTVL.

This clonotype has a count of ten or more. J is TRBJ2-3 and V is TRBV7-3; D unclear. Trimming stripped 4 bases from V and 6 bases from J, with 8 bases between. Germline-derived CDR1 and CDR2 are SGHTA and FQGTGA. There are 12 residues in the CDR3. The CDR3 DNA is TGTGCCAGCAGCTCCCCCGGCGATACGCAGTATTTT. Residues: CASSSPGDTQYF.

The rearrangement uses TRBV20-1 and TRBJ2-1; TRBD2 matches at 10 bases. Per germline, CDR1 DFQATT and CDR2 SNEGSKA (reference sequence). Unmatched junction bases numbered 9, after V lost 3 bases and J lost 10 bases. The CDR3 length is 14 residues. CDR3 residues: CSASKSSGGREQFF. CDR3 coding DNA: TGCAGTGCTAGTAAGTCTAGCGGGGGCCGAGAGCAGTTCTTC.

V usage is TRBV15 and J usage is TRBJ2-1; 12 positions agree with TRBD2. With 6 bases clipped from V and 4 bases from J, the junction kept 4 bases outside the gene matches. There are 15 residues in the CDR3. The germline V gene encodes CDR1 LNHNV and CDR2 YYDKDF (reference sequence). CDR3 in amino acids: CATRSGLAGYNEQFF. The CDR3 coding sequence is TGTGCCACCAGATCCGGACTAGCGGGATACAATGAGCAGTTCTTC.